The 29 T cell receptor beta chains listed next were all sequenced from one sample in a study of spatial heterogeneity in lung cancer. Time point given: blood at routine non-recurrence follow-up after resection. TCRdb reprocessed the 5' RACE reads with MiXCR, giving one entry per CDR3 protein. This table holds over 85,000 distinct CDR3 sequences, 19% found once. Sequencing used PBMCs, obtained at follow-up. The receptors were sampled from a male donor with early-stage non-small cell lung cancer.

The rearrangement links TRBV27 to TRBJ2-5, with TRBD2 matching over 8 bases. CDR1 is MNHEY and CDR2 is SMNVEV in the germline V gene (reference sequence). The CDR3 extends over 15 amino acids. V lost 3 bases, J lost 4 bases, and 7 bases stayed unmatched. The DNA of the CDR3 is TGTGCCAGCAGTTTCTCGGGGGGGGCCGCAGAGACCCAGTACTTC. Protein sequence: CASSFSGGAAETQYF.

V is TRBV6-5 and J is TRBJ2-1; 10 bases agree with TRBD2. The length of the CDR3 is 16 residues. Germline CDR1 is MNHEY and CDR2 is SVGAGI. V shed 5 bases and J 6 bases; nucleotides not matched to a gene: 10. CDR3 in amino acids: CASSPPGLARRNEQFF. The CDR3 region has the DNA TGTGCCAGCAGTCCACCGGGACTAGCGAGACGCAATGAGCAGTTCTTC.

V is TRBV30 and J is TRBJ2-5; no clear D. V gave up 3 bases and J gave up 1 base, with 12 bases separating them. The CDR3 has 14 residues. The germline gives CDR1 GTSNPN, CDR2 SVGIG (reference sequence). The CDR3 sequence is CAWSAWTVQETQYF. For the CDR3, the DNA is TGTGCCTGGAGCGCCTGGACGGTCCAAGAGACCCAGTACTTC.

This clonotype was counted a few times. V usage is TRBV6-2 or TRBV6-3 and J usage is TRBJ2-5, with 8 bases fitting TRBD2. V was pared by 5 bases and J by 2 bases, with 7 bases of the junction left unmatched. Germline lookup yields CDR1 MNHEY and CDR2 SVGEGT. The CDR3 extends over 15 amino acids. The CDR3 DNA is TGTGCCAGCAGTGACAAGCGGGGGTGGCAAGAGACCCAGTACTTC. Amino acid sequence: CASSDKRGWQETQYF.

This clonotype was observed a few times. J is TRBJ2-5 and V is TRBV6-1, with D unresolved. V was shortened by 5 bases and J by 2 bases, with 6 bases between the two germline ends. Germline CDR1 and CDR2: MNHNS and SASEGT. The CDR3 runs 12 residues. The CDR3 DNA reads TGTGCCAGCAGTATCACTCAAGAGACCCAGTACTTC. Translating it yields CASSITQETQYF.

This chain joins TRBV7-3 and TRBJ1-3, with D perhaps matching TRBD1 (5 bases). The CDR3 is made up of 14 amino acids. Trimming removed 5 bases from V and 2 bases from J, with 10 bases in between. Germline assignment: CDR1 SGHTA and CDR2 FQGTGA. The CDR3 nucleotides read TGTGCCAGCAGCCCCGGGACTGCTGGAAACACCATATATTTT. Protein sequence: CASSPGTAGNTIYF.

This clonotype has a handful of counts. The CDR3 sequence is CASRSTGRRTEAFF. The CDR3 coding sequence is TGTGCCAGCAGATCCACAGGGCGTCGCACTGAAGCTTTCTTT. The rearrangement uses TRBV6-5 and TRBJ1-1, with a weak D call TRBD1 (6 bases). Looked up from germline, CDR1 is MNHEY and CDR2 is SVGAGI. CDR3 length: 14 residues. V gave up 6 bases and J gave up 4 bases, with 15 bases separating them.

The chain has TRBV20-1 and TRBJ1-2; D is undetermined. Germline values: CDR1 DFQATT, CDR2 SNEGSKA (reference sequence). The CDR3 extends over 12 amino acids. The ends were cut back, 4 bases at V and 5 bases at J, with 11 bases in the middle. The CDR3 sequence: CSATPEGYGYTF. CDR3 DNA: TGCAGTGCTACCCCGGAAGGGTATGGCTACACCTTC.

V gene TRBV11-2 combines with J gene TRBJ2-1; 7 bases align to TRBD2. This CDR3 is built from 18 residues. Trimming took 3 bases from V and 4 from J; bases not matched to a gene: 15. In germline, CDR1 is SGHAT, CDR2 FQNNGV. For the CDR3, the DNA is TGTGCCAGCAGCTTTACTTGGAGCGGGGCGACGGGGTACAATGAGCAGTTCTTC. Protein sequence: CASSFTWSGATGYNEQFF. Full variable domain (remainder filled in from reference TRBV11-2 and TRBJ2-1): EAGVAQSPRYKIIEKRQSVAFWCNPISGHATLYWYQQILGQGPKLLIQFQNNGVVDDSQLPKDRFSAERLKGVDSTLKIQPAKLEDSAVYLCASSFTWSGATGYNEQFFGPGTRLTVL.

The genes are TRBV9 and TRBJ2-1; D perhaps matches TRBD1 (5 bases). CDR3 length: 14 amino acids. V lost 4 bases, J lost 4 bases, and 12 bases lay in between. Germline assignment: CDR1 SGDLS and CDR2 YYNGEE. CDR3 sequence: CASSPGSGYNEQFF. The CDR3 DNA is TGTGCCAGCAGCCCCGGTTCAGGGTACAATGAGCAGTTCTTC.

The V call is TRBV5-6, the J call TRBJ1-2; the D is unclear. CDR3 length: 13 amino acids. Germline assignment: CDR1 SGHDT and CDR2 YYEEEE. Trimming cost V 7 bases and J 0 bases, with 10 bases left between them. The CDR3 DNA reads TGTGCCAGCTTAAAGGGAGCTAACTATGGCTACACCTTC. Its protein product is CASLKGANYGYTF.

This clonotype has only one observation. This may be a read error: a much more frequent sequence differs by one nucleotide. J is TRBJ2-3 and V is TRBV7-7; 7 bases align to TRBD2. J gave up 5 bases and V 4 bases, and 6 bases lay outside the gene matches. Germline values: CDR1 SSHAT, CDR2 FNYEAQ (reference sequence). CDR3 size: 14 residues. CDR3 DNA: TGTGCCAGCAGCTGGGGAGGGCTGAAAGATACGCAGTATTTT. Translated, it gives CASSWGGLKDTQYF.

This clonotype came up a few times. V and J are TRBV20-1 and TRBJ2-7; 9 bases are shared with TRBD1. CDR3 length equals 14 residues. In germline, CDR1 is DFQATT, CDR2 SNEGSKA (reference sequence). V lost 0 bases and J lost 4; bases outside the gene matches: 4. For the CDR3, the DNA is TGCAGTGCTAGAGATCCGGGACAGGGATACGAGCAGTACTTC. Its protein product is CSARDPGQGYEQYF.

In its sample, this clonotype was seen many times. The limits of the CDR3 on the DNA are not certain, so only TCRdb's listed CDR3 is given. CDR3 region: CATSFLETQYF. V gene TRBV24-1 combines with J gene TRBJ2-5. The CDR3 spans 11 residues, counting both ends. Germline lookup yields CDR1 KGHDR and CDR2 SFDVKD.

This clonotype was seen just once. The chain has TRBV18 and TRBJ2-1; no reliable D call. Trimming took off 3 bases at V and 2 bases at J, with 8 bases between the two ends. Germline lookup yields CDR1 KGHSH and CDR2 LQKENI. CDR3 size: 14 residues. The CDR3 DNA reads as TGTGCCAGCTCACCGAGTTCGGCCTACAATGAGCAGTTCTTC. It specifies CASSPSSAYNEQFF.

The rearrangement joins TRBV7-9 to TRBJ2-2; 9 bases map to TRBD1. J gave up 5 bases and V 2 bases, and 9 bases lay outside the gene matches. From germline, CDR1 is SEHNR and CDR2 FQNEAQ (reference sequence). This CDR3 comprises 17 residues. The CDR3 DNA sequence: TGTGCCAGCAGCTTATTATATGGGACAGGGCGTACCGGGGAGCTGTTTTTT. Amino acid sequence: CASSLLYGTGRTGELFF.

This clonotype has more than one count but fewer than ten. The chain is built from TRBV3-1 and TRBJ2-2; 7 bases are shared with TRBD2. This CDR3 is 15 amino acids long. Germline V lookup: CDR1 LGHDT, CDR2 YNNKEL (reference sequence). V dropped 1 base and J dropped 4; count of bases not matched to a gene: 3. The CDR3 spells CASSQAAGSTGELFF. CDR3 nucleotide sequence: TGTGCCAGCAGCCAAGCAGCGGGGAGCACCGGGGAGCTGTTTTTT.

CDR3 sequence reads: CAWSNSNTEAFF. The CDR3 DNA sequence: TGTGCCTGGAGTAATTCGAACACTGAAGCTTTCTTT. The chain has TRBV30 and TRBJ1-1, with no clear D. Germline V CDR1 and CDR2: GTSNPN, SVGIG (reference sequence). The germline V and J ends were trimmed by 2 bases and 1 base, with 5 bases remaining between them. This CDR3 is built from 12 residues.

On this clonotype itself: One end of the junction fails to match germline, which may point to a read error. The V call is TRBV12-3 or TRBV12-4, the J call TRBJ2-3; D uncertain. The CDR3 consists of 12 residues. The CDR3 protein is CASSLYGDTRYF. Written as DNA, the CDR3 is TGTGCCAGCAGTCTATACGGAGATACGCGGTATTTT.

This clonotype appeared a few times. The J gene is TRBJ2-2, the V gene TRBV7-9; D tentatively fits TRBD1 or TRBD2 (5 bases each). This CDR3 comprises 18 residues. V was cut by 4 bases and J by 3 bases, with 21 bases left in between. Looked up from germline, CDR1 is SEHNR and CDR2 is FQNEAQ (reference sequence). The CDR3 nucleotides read TGTGCCAGCAGCTCCTACCCTTGGTCTCGAGGGGACACCGGGGAGCTGTTTTTT. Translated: CASSSYPWSRGDTGELFF.

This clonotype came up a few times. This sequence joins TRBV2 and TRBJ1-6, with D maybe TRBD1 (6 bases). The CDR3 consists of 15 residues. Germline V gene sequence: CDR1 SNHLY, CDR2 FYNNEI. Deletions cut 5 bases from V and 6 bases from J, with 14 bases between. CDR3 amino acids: CASSLQGKSNSPLHF. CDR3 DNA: TGTGCCAGCAGTCTACAGGGTAAAAGTAATTCACCCCTCCACTTT.

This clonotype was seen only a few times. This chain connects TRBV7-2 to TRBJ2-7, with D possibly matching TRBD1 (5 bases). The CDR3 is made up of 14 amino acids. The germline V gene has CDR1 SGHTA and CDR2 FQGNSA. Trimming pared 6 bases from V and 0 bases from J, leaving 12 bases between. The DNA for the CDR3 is TGTGCCAGCAGACCAGGGTCCGGCTCCTACGAGCAGTACTTC. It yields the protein CASRPGSGSYEQYF.

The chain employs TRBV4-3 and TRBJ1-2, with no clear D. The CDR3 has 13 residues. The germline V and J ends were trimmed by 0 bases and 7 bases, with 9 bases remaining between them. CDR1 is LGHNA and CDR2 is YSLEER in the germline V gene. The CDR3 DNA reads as TGCGCCAGCAGCCAAGACAGGAATAGTGGCTACACCTTC. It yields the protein CASSQDRNSGYTF.

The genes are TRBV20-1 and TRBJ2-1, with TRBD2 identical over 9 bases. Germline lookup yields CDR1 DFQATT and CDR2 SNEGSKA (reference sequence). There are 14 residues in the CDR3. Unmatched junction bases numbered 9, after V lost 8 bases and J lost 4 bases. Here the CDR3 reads CSTLAGASYNEQFF. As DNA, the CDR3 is TGCAGTACCTTAGCGGGGGCCTCTTACAATGAGCAGTTCTTC.

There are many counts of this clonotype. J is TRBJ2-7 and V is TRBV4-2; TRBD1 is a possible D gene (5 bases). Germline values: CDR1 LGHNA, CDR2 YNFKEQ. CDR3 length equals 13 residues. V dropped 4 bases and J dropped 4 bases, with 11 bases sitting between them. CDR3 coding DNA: TGTGCCAGCAGCCCCACGACAGATTACGAGCAGTACTTC. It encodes CASSPTTDYEQYF.

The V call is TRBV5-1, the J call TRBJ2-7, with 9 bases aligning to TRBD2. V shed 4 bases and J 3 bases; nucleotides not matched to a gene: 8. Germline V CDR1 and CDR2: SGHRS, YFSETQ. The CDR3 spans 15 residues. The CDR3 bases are TGCGCCAGCAGCACACCGGGACTAGCCTTCTACGAGCAGTACTTC. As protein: CASSTPGLAFYEQYF.

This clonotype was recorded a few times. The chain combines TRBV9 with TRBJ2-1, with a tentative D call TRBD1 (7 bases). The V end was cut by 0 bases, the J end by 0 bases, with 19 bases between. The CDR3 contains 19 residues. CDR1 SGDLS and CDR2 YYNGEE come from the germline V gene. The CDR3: CASSVGGTQGGISYNEQFF. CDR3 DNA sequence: TGTGCCAGCAGCGTAGGCGGGACTCAGGGGGGAATCTCCTACAATGAGCAGTTCTTC.

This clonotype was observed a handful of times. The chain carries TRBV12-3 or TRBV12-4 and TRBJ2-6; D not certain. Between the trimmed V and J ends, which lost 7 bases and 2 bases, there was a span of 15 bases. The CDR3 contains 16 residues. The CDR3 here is CASTLTGGAGANVLTF. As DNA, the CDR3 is TGTGCCAGCACCCTTACGGGTGGAGCTGGGGCCAACGTCCTGACTTTC.

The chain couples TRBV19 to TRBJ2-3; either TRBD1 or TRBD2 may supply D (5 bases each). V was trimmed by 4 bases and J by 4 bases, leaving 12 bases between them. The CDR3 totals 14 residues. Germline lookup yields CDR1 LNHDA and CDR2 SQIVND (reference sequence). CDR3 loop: CASSTPGRPDTQYF. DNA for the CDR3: TGTGCCAGTAGTACTCCGGGACGTCCAGATACGCAGTATTTT.